This TCR beta chain was profiled in a study of cytomegalovirus exposure and HLA in healthy donors (dated 2017 in TCRdb). In terms of the full investigation: In an earlier analysis of 587 of the donors, roughly 300 Gb of sequence data and 100 million or so unique TCR beta sequences from 150 million to 200 million T cells were reported. In a later genetic analysis, genome-wide SNP genotypes for about three fifths of the roughly 670 donors were used, and that subset was treated as a discovery cohort. Typing coverage varied by locus: about 629-640 donors for A, B, C, DRB1 and DQB1; some 520 for DQA1; some 610 for DPA1; around 450 for DPB1. An earlier analysis of 587 of the donors used high-throughput TCR beta sequencing to judge whether each TCR beta V gene segment behaved as functional or pseudogenic. A later analysis re-examined previously published TCR beta repertoires from roughly 650 donors and added high-resolution HLA genotyping to investigate patterns of TCR occurrence. The study was designed to test whether signatures of past pathogen exposure could be identified by cataloging public T cell receptors. High-throughput TCR immunosequencing, statistical association of individual TCRs with disease status, and machine learning were combined to predict cytomegalovirus infection status. Approximately 300 gigabases of sequencing data and 70 million to 100 million unique TCR sequences were included in an early release covering over 600 HLA-typed donors. All discovery cohort repertoires had been generated on a single sequencing platform. Among some 400 genotyped donors of the cohort, an average of roughly 230,000 unique TCR beta nucleotide sequences was sequenced per donor, of which about 18% were non-productive. Using immunosequencing, the study profiled T cell repertoires from 666 subjects and related those repertoires to cytomegalovirus serostatus. Alongside the repertoire data, information on donor age, sex, ethnicity and CMV serostatus was compiled. Rather than drawing on any new phenotypic data, the later analysis identified candidate immune exposures from TCR beta sequences and the way those sequences occurred across donors. Because of strong linkage in the cohort, roughly five DR-DQ haplotypes were treated as single units for association and clustering. Besides the first cohort of approximately 670 subjects, a separate validation cohort made up of 120 or so different subjects was used. Both class I and class II loci were covered by HLA typing, at four-digit resolution. Among the approximately 420 genotyped donors, around 81% belonged to the genetic ancestry cluster associated with self-reported Caucasian donors.

CDR1 MNHNY and CDR2 SVGAGI were looked up in the germline V gene (reference sequence). Here V drops 7 bases and J drops 3 bases, and the junction holds 5 bases not matched to any gene. The CDR3 runs 13 amino acids, cysteine and phenylalanine included. The read is trimmed to its CDR3 DNA, 39 bases read in frame from base 1. Library preparation employed the immunoSEQ multiplex PCR assay. A mixture of 60 forward primers for TCR Vbeta segments and 13 reverse primers for TCR Jbeta segments was used in the multiplex PCR. The CDR3 region of rearranged TCR beta genes was amplified from genomic DNA by a multiplex PCR assay. The Illumina HiSeq System was used to sequence the amplified TCR beta libraries as 87-base-pair reads. On the study's bioinformatics: In a later analysis, tens of millions of unique TCR beta chains were counted across the roughly 610 repertoires, and around 10 million of these chains were shared by at least two donors. To remove PCR and sequencing errors, raw reads were error-corrected and collapsed into unique sequences using a nearest-neighbor algorithm that merged closely related sequences. V, D and J gene segments were assigned by aligning CDR3 sequences to IMGT reference sequences. For a sequence to be retained, a match of at least six nucleotides to both a V gene segment and a J gene segment was required. A rearrangement was called productive if the CDR3 had no stop codons and remained in frame with V and J, and every other rearrangement was called non-productive. CDR3 was defined by IMGT convention, running from the second conserved V-encoded cysteine to the conserved J-encoded phenylalanine. The earlier analysis of 500 to 650 of the donors excluded any sequence lacking an unambiguous match to a single V gene segment. In an earlier analysis of about 590 of the donors, a V segment was called functional when productive rearrangements were above 56.7%, and segregating when the standard deviation between donors exceeded 5%. A statistical classification framework was built for diagnosing cytomegalovirus status from the catalog of TCR beta chain sequences. V and J gene assignment, in a later analysis, came from comparing TCR nucleotide sequences with IMGT/GENE-DB human TR gene sequences. A later analysis assigned CDR3 sequences and most-parsimonious VDJ recombination scenarios with the TCRdist pipeline. A later analysis defined each TCR beta chain by its CDR3 amino acid sequence plus V-gene family, and excluded reads lacking a unique V-gene family. As a way to deal with suspected cross-contamination and a sequencing artifact, a later analysis dropped hundreds of nucleotide sequences that were highly shared and had low generation probability. A later analysis calculated a clonal expansion index for each public chain from normalized within-repertoire ranks of inferred template counts. Generation probabilities in a later analysis came from a VDJ recombination model fitted to out-of-frame rearrangements, and those results were checked against IGoR. Hypergeometric tests were used in a later analysis to score TCR-TCR, TCR-HLA and TCR-CMV co-occurrence, with a repertoire-size bias correction applied to the TCR pairs. In a later analysis, false discovery rates were estimated by permuting HLA or CMV assignments 20 times. In a later analysis, co-occurring TCRs were grouped with DBSCAN, and TCRdist sequence similarity was added when clustering was performed within HLA-allele-positive subsets. Co-occurrence clustering excluded repertoires with fewer than 30,000 or more than 120,000 public chains, plus five with anomalous nucleotide sharing. TCRdb took this table from immuneACCESS and kept in-frame rearrangements with V and J called. Such tables lack part of the clones; where checked against another copy, unresolved V genes explain under half of the gap, and the rest is unexplained. D and trimming were read from the DNA, whereas the V and J calls and clone size are those reported in that table. The table kept for this sample lists approximately 120,000 clones. Less than 3% of the sample is taken by the ten largest.

Of note for this clone: Which antigen it targets is not known.

The cohort consisted of 650 to 700 healthy bone marrow donors. At the time of sampling, every cohort member was nominally healthy, though immune exposures that went unrecorded were likely present. The donor was CMV seronegative and was included in the group of about 400 seronegative cohort members. A peripheral blood sample was collected from each donor, and TCR beta sequencing was performed on peripheral blood mononuclear cells. Genomic DNA was extracted from the blood cell samples with the Qiagen DNeasy Blood Extraction Kit. Study-wide findings and limitations: In a later analysis, HLA-associated TCR beta chains were found to be more clonally expanded and to have lower generation probabilities than equally common non-associated chains. Because counts were too low, roughly 17 rarely observed V segments, including chromosome 9 orphons, were left out of the earlier analysis of roughly 600 of the donors. A cluster of highly shared sequence variants was judged likely to be a technical artifact of the sequencing pipeline. Cytomegalovirus status was reported to be diagnosed by the classifier with high specificity and sensitivity in both the original and validation cohorts. Because HLA typing was unavailable for some donors at each locus, only the typed subset was used in association tests. Most TCR sequences were seen in very few donors, while some public TCRs were found in many individuals. CMV serostatus was the only immune exposure information available for the cohort. In a later analysis, most CMV-associated TCR beta chains were found to appear HLA-restricted, with HLA associations seemingly driven largely by CMV exposure. Broadly in line with IMGT annotations, most TCR beta V segments showed up in productive rearrangements about 90% or about 30% of the time in an earlier analysis of roughly 590 of the donors. Compared with the roughly 670-donor mean, donors in an Asian-associated ancestry cluster had fewer N-insertions in productive TCRs, according to a later genetic analysis. Correlated functional status among segregating V segments might be attributable to linkage disequilibrium, but an unknown experimental factor could not be ruled out. In this cohort, only TCR beta chains were sequenced, and detectable features were limited by the absence of alpha or paired-chain data. Specific HLA alleles were associated with about 17,000 TCR beta sequences at a false discovery rate of 0.05 in a later analysis. A later analysis found that TCR association rates varied across HLA loci, with DRB1 alleles showing the most associated TCRs and HLA-C alleles the fewest. A further reported finding was that TCR beta sequences accurately predicted the HLA-A and HLA-B alleles for most subjects in the first cohort. Several of the top co-occurrence clusters appeared to be linked to parvovirus B19, influenza, CMV and Epstein-Barr virus, according to a later analysis. Some IMGT-functional V segments, including TRBV6-2 and TRBV6-3, could not be distinguished by the 87-base-pair reads and were therefore excluded. Three of the identified cytomegalovirus-associated TCR beta chains were confirmed in vitro to be specific for cytomegalovirus antigens. Sequencing depth was assumed to be roughly uniform across donors in the presence/absence analyses, though that assumption may not hold. When HLA alleles, especially DR and DQ, strongly co-occurred, TCR associations were difficult to assign to individual alleles. The authors suggested that the approach could potentially be generalized to other disease states and immunological phenotypes. The study gave a list of some 150 TCR beta chains associated with cytomegalovirus. An association between a missense DCLRE1C variant and V-gene and J-gene trimming of TCR beta chains was found in a later genetic analysis and replicated in an independent cohort.

The receptor comes from a man aged 25-40 years in good health and CMV-seronegative. The source material was PBMCs. Rearrangement joined TRBV6-6 to TRBJ2-7; 8 central nucleotides agree with TRBD1. The CDR3 amino acid sequence is: CASKTGVVYEQYF. The base sequence is TGTGCCAGCAAGACAGGGGTAGTCTACGAGCAGTACTTC.